These T cell receptor beta chains were read from a single sample in a study of CD8 T cells in ankylosing spondylitis. TCRdb independently ran MiXCR on the 5' RACE reads; one entry per CDR3 protein. The data show some 130,000 distinct CDR3 sequences, around 7.9% seen once. Input material: blood, either unsorted or a sorted T cell fraction (not recorded which). The receptors here all came from a female donor with ankylosing spondylitis or in good health (not recorded which). The CDR3 runs from the conserved cysteine through the conserved F or W. Each record gives: J gene, V gene, D gene, clone size, CDR3 protein, CDR3 DNA. The D gene is left open where the match is weak. Clone sizes are given selectively: once, few, many, or a class where the clone is expanded.

TRBJ1-2 TRBV12-3/TRBV12-4 - many CASSPGYGYTF TGTGCCAGCTCCCCGGGCTATGGCTACACCTTC
TRBJ2-3 TRBV4-1 - few CASSERSDSSTDTQYF TGCGCCAGCAGCGAAAGATCTGACAGTAGCACAGATACGCAGTATTTT
TRBJ1-2 TRBV6-2/TRBV6-3 - many CASSNSQGFYGYTF TGTGCCAGCAGCAATTCCCAGGGGTTCTATGGCTACACCTTC
TRBJ1-2 TRBV6-6 TRBD1 many CASSHRGWNGYTF TGTGCCAGCAGTCACAGGGGATGGAATGGCTACACCTTC
TRBJ1-5 TRBV12-3/TRBV12-4 - many CASSLLGRPDQPQHF TGTGCCAGCAGTTTACTAGGTAGACCAGATCAGCCCCAGCATTTT
TRBJ1-1 TRBV12-3/TRBV12-4 TRBD1 - CASSSTGAEAFF TGTGCCAGCAGTTCCACAGGGGCCGAAGCTTTCTTT
TRBJ1-5 TRBV10-3 - many CANRPEGNNQPQHF TGTGCCAATCGACCCGAAGGGAACAATCAGCCCCAGCATTTT
TRBJ1-4 TRBV28 - - CASSTTRGSNEKLFF TGTGCCAGCAGTACGACGAGGGGGTCTAATGAAAAACTGTTTTTT
TRBJ2-7 TRBV20-1 - many CSARDPTPSYEQYF TGCAGTGCTAGAGATCCCACACCGAGCTACGAGCAGTACTTC
TRBJ2-5 TRBV15 - many CATSRDRGQETQYF TGTGCCACCAGCAGAGATAGGGGTCAAGAGACCCAGTACTTC
TRBJ1-5 TRBV7-9 - many CASSLTGVQPQHF TGTGCCAGCAGCTTAACGGGGGTTCAGCCCCAGCATTTT
TRBJ2-3 TRBV7-2 - many CASSLVASHPDTQYF TGTGCCAGCAGCTTAGTGGCTTCCCACCCAGATACGCAGTATTTT
TRBJ2-5 TRBV18 - many CASSPGRGEETQYF TGTGCCAGCTCACCAGGCAGGGGTGAAGAGACCCAGTACTTC
TRBJ2-1 TRBV7-8 - many CASNPARSTGNEQFF TGTGCCAGCAACCCCGCGAGAAGTACGGGCAATGAGCAGTTCTTC
TRBJ1-2 TRBV10-3 - many CAISESSANYGYTF TGTGCCATCAGTGAGTCCTCAGCTAACTATGGCTACACCTTC
TRBJ2-3 TRBV7-6 - - CASSHLQRAGTDTQYF TGTGCCAGCAGTCACCTTCAGAGGGCAGGCACAGATACGCAGTATTTT
TRBJ2-3 TRBV4-3 TRBD1 many CASSQEDRGTDTQYF TGCGCCAGCAGCCAAGAGGACAGGGGCACAGATACGCAGTATTTT
TRBJ1-2 TRBV3-1 - many CASSQGLISNGYTF TGTGCCAGCAGCCAAGGTTTGATTAGTAATGGCTACACCTTC
TRBJ1-5 TRBV20-1 - many CSASRSNSNQPQHF TGCAGTGCTAGTAGGTCAAATAGCAATCAGCCCCAGCATTTT
TRBJ1-1 TRBV12-3/TRBV12-4 TRBD1 many CASLLGQGMNTEAFF TGTGCCAGCTTGCTCGGACAGGGAATGAACACTGAAGCTTTCTTT